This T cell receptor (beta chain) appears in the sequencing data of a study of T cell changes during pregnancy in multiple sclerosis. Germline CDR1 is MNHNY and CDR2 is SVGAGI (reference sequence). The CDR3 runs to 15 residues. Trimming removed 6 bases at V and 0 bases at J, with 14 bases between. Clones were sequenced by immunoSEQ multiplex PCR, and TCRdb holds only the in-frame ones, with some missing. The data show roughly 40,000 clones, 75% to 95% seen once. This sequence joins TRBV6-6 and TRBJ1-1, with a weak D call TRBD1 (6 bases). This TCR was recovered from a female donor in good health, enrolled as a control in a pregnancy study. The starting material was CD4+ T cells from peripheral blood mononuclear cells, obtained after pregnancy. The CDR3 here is CASSPPGTMNTEAFF. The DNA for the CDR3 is TGTGCCAGCAGCCCTCCCGGGACAATGAACACTGAAGCTTTCTTT.